The 21 T cell receptor beta chains presented below share a single source sample, sequenced in a study of cytomegalovirus exposure and HLA in healthy donors. Primers: 60 Vbeta forward and 13 Jbeta reverse. The protocol was immunoSEQ multiplex PCR, while the TCRdb copy is restricted to in-frame clones and leaves out a portion. The table has 150,000 to 200,000 clones, about four fifths seen once. Source material: PBMCs. The receptors stem from a man between 35 and 55 years old in good health and CMV-seropositive.

In its sample, this clone was seen a few times. This chain joins TRBV20-1 and TRBJ1-1, with unresolved D. The germline gives CDR1 DFQATT, CDR2 SNEGSKA (reference sequence). Between the trimmed V and J ends, which lost 8 bases and 1 base, there was a span of 8 bases. The CDR3 is made up of 11 amino acids. The CDR3 nucleotides read TGCAGTCCCATTAGGAACACTGAAGCTTTCTTT. This codes for CSPIRNTEAFF.

This chain connects TRBV4-2 to TRBJ1-1; possibly TRBD1 for D (6 bases). V was clipped by 4 bases and J by 5 bases, with 17 bases between them. The germline gives CDR1 LGHNA, CDR2 YNFKEQ. CDR3 length equals 15 residues. Here the CDR3 reads CASSRQGQDLTEAFF. The CDR3 DNA follows: TGTGCCAGCAGCCGCCAGGGACAAGACTTAACTGAAGCTTTCTTT.

The rearrangement uses TRBV28 and TRBJ2-4; no firm D call. CDR1 is MDHEN and CDR2 is SYDVKM in the germline V gene. The CDR3 sequence is 14 residues long. Trimming removed 6 bases at V and 5 bases at J, with 14 bases between. This CDR3 reads CASSSPSEENIQYF. CDR3 sequence (DNA): TGTGCCAGCAGCTCCCCCTCCGAGGAAAACATTCAGTACTTC.

The chain joins TRBV6-6 to TRBJ2-7; D may be TRBD2 (6 bases). Germline V lookup: CDR1 MNHNY, CDR2 SVGAGI (reference sequence). Deletions cut 2 bases from V and 0 bases from J, with 8 bases between. This CDR3 contains 14 residues. CDR3 region: CASSYTGVSYEQYF. In DNA, the CDR3 is TGTGCCAGCAGTTACACGGGGGTCTCCTACGAGCAGTACTTC.

The chain uses TRBV27 and TRBJ1-1, with 9 bases aligning to TRBD1. The CDR3 length is 15 residues. From germline, CDR1 is MNHEY and CDR2 SMNVEV (reference sequence). V lost 6 bases and J lost 4; bases outside the gene matches: 9. The CDR3 sequence is CASRYRGRVSTEAFF. The CDR3 DNA follows: TGTGCCAGCAGGTACAGGGGGCGAGTGAGCACTGAAGCTTTCTTT.

J is TRBJ1-4 and V is TRBV10-3, with D perhaps TRBD1 (5 bases). V was cut by 0 bases and J by 0 bases, with 5 bases left in between. The CDR3 runs to 15 residues. CDR1 is ENHRY and CDR2 is SYGVKD in the germline V gene. CDR3 sequence (DNA): TGTGCCATCAGTGAGTCACAGGCAACTAATGAAAAACTGTTTTTT. This translates into CAISESQATNEKLFF.

J is TRBJ2-1 and V is TRBV4-1; 7 bases align to TRBD2. The V and J ends lost 0 bases and 12 bases, in that order; junction bases with no gene match: 8. Looked up from germline, CDR1 is MGHRA and CDR2 is YSYEKL. CDR3 length equals 14 residues. The chain's CDR3 is CASSQDQEGRAQFF. CDR3 bases: TGCGCCAGCAGCCAAGACCAGGAAGGGAGGGCGCAGTTCTTC.

The chain combines TRBV5-4 with TRBJ1-1; D may be TRBD1 (5 bases). The CDR3 is made up of 15 amino acids. V shed 4 bases and J shed 0 bases, with 13 bases lying between them. In germline, CDR1 is SGHNT, CDR2 YYREEE (reference sequence). CDR3 bases: TGTGCCAGCAGCCAAAGCGGGACTATGAACACTGAAGCTTTCTTT. The encoded protein is CASSQSGTMNTEAFF.

This clone was seen a handful of times. The chain recombines TRBV30 with TRBJ2-7; the D gene is possibly TRBD1 (6 bases). Germline V gene sequence: CDR1 GTSNPN, CDR2 SVGIG (reference sequence). V gave up 3 bases and J gave up 8 bases, with 20 bases separating them. This CDR3 contains 14 residues. The CDR3 spells CAWRRTDATTKQYF. For the CDR3, the DNA is TGTGCCTGGAGACGGACAGACGCAACGACAAAGCAGTACTTC.

The chain is built from TRBV6-1 and TRBJ2-7, with D unclear. Deletions cut 6 bases from V and 0 bases from J, with 12 bases between. The CDR3 extends over 14 amino acids. Germline V gene lookup returns CDR1 MNHNS and CDR2 SASEGT. The CDR3 protein is CASRRDWSSYEQYF. The CDR3 DNA is TGTGCCAGCAGACGTGACTGGAGCTCCTACGAGCAGTACTTC.

This clone was counted a few times. V and J are TRBV5-1 and TRBJ2-1; 8 nucleotides match TRBD1. The length of the CDR3 is 15 residues. CDR1 and CDR2 (germline): SGHRS, YFSETQ. With V trimmed by 0 bases and J by 7 bases, 6 bases remained unmatched. The CDR3 reads CASSLEGQDGNEQFF. CDR3 coding DNA: TGCGCCAGCAGCTTGGAGGGACAGGATGGGAATGAGCAGTTCTTC. Together with reference TRBV5-1 and TRBJ2-1, the CDR3 gives the full variable domain: KAGVTQTPRYLIKTRGQQVTLSCSPISGHRSVSWYQQTPGQGLQFLFEYFSETQRNKGNFPGRFSGRQFSNSRSEMNVSTLELGDSALYLCASSLEGQDGNEQFFGPGTRLTVL.

This chain joins TRBV27 and TRBJ2-1; TRBD2 matches at 7 bases. Germline lookup yields CDR1 MNHEY and CDR2 SMNVEV (reference sequence). The V gene end was trimmed by 4 bases and the J gene end by 6 bases; junction bases not matched to a gene: 6. The CDR3 is 14 residues long. CDR3 in DNA: TGTGCCAGCAGTTCTGTAGCGGGCGGCAATGAGCAGTTCTTC. It encodes CASSSVAGGNEQFF.

J is TRBJ2-7 and V is TRBV7-2; TRBD2 matches 14 bases. V trimming: 5 bases; J trimming: 5 bases; junction bases outside the gene matches: 5. There are 15 residues in the CDR3. Germline CDR1 is SGHTA and CDR2 is FQGNSA. The CDR3 is CASSTPGLAGDEQYF. The CDR3 DNA is TGTGCCAGCAGCACCCCGGGACTAGCGGGAGACGAGCAGTACTTC.

The chain is built from TRBV14 and TRBJ2-7; 8 bases match TRBD1. This CDR3 has 14 amino acids. In germline, CDR1 is SGHDN, CDR2 FVKESK. Trimming took 3 bases from V and 7 from J; bases not matched to a gene: 8. The CDR3, as DNA: TGTGCCAGCAGCCAGGCAGGGGGCTTGTTTGAGCAGTACTTC. This encodes CASSQAGGLFEQYF.

This chain uses TRBV5-1 with TRBJ2-6; the match to TRBD2 covers 8 bases. The trim removed 0 bases at V and 2 bases at J, leaving 1 base unmatched. The CDR3 covers 16 residues. Germline values: CDR1 SGHRS, CDR2 YFSETQ. The CDR3 region has the DNA TGCGCCAGCAGCTTGGGACTAGCGCCTGGGGCCAACGTCCTGACTTTC. Its translation is CASSLGLAPGANVLTF.

V gene TRBV7-3 combines with J gene TRBJ1-6; no clear D. V was pared by 4 bases and J by 9 bases, with 7 bases between. This CDR3 has 12 residues. Germline values: CDR1 SGHTA, CDR2 FQGTGA. The chain's CDR3 is CASSSNGSPLHF. The CDR3 DNA is TGTGCCAGCAGCTCCAACGGTTCACCCCTCCACTTT.

This chain joins TRBV29-1 and TRBJ1-5, with a weak D call TRBD1 (6 bases). The CDR3 has 13 residues. Trimming pared 5 bases from V and 10 bases from J, leaving 18 bases between. The germline gives CDR1 SQVTM, CDR2 ANQGSEA. CDR3 amino acids: CSVRSQGSGPQHF. The CDR3 coding sequence is TGCAGCGTTCGGTCACAGGGCAGCGGACCCCAGCATTTT.

The chain has TRBV29-1 and TRBJ1-2; D remains unclear. This CDR3 is 9 amino acids long. The germline CDR1 and CDR2 sequences are SQVTM and ANQGSEA. V shed 3 bases and J shed 12 bases, with 8 bases lying between them. Here the CDR3 DNA reads TGCAGCGTTGACAAATCCCACACCTTC. It codes for CSVDKSHTF.

V and J are TRBV9 and TRBJ1-1; 8 bases line up with TRBD1. The CDR3 has 15 amino acids. Germline CDR1 is SGDLS and CDR2 is YYNGEE. The V and J ends lost 3 bases and 7 bases, in that order; junction bases with no gene match: 11. In DNA form, the CDR3 reads TGTGCCAGCAGCGGATACCGGGACAGGCCCGATGAAGCTTTCTTT. This gives the protein CASSGYRDRPDEAFF.

This clone was recorded only once. This chain connects TRBV5-1 to TRBJ2-3; TRBD2 is a possible D gene (5 bases). CDR1 is SGHRS, CDR2 YFSETQ, per germline. The CDR3 covers 12 residues. V was trimmed by 7 bases and J by 3 bases, leaving 9 bases between them. This CDR3 reads CASGSGTDTQYF. CDR3 nucleotide sequence: TGCGCCAGCGGGTCGGGGACAGATACGCAGTATTTT.

The V call is TRBV28, the J call TRBJ2-1; 12 positions match TRBD2. V trimming: 7 bases; J trimming: 4 bases; junction bases outside the gene matches: 11. The CDR3 runs to 17 residues. The germline CDR1 and CDR2 sequences are MDHEN and SYDVKM. DNA for the CDR3: TGTGCCAGCACCCTGACACTAGCGGGAGGCCCTTACAATGAGCAGTTCTTC. This gives the protein CASTLTLAGGPYNEQFF.